The 18 T cell receptor beta chains in this list originate from one sample, sequenced in a study of blood T cell repertoires in COVID-19. Data came from immunoSEQ multiplex PCR; TCRdb stores just in-frame clones and leaves some out. The table has 150,000 or so clones, less than 90% seen once. Sequenced sample: peripheral blood. Source of these receptors: a man between 18 and 35 years old with active or convalescent COVID-19.

V is TRBV5-8 and J is TRBJ2-7, with a weak D call TRBD1 (6 bases). The length of the CDR3 is 13 residues. Trimming left V 2 bases short and J 4 bases short, with 10 bases between. The germline gives CDR1 SGHTS, CDR2 YDEGEE. The CDR3 region has the DNA TGTGCCAGCAGCTTCGACAGGAGGTACGAGCAGTACTTC. Translated: CASSFDRRYEQYF.

The chain couples TRBV7-2 to TRBJ1-1; TRBD1 matches 7 bases. Trimming took 0 bases from V and 0 from J; bases not matched to a gene: 1. This CDR3 region has 15 residues. Germline V CDR1 and CDR2: SGHTA, FQGNSA. The CDR3 reads CASSLAQGVNTEAFF. The CDR3 DNA is TGTGCCAGCAGCTTAGCCCAGGGGGTGAACACTGAAGCTTTCTTT.

This chain connects TRBV18 to TRBJ1-2; 10 nucleotides line up with TRBD1. The CDR3 runs to 16 residues. Germline lookup yields CDR1 KGHSH and CDR2 LQKENI. V shed 2 bases, J shed 4 bases, and the junction held 7 bases outside the gene matches. The CDR3 DNA is TGTGCCAGCTCACCAGAGGGGACAGGGGTAATCTATGGCTACACCTTC. Protein: CASSPEGTGVIYGYTF.

The CDR3 DNA is TGTGCCAGCAGCTCCCGGGACAGGGTAACCTATGGCTACACCTTC. It specifies CASSSRDRVTYGYTF. The chain recombines TRBV6-5 with TRBJ1-2; 9 positions agree with TRBD1. With V trimmed by 6 bases and J by 4 bases, 9 bases remained unmatched. Germline CDR1 MNHEY, CDR2 SVGAGI. The CDR3 has 15 amino acids.

J is TRBJ2-2 and V is TRBV5-1, with D possibly TRBD2 on 5 matching bases. V shed 1 base and J shed 5 bases, with 9 bases lying between them. CDR1 is SGHRS and CDR2 is YFSETQ in the germline V gene. The CDR3 covers 14 residues. As DNA, the CDR3 is TGCGCCAGCAGCTTGACCGGGAATACCGGGGAGCTGTTTTTT. Amino acids: CASSLTGNTGELFF.

The genes are TRBV30 and TRBJ1-5; 8 bases are a match to TRBD1. V was clipped by 0 bases and J by 7 bases; unmatched bases: 2. The CDR3 has 13 amino acids. Germline-derived CDR1 and CDR2 are GTSNPN and SVGIG (reference sequence). In DNA form, the CDR3 reads TGTGCCTGGAGTGTACAGGGGGAGCAGCCCCAGCATTTT. Encoded protein: CAWSVQGEQPQHF.

J is TRBJ1-5 and V is TRBV6-5; D call uncertain. Trimming shortened V by 0 bases and J by 0 bases, and 3 bases separated the two germline ends. Germline-derived CDR1 and CDR2 are MNHEY and SVGAGI. The CDR3 runs to 14 residues. The CDR3 sequence is CASSYSNSNQPQHF. As DNA, the CDR3 is TGTGCCAGCAGTTACTCCAATAGCAATCAGCCCCAGCATTTT.

This chain links TRBV4-1 with TRBJ1-2; no definite D call. V shed 1 base and J shed 5 bases, with 11 bases lying between them. The germline V gene has CDR1 MGHRA and CDR2 YSYEKL. The CDR3 length is 14 residues. CDR3 nucleotide sequence: TGCGCCAGCAGCCAAGGCTCTGGACTGTATGGCTACACCTTC. Protein: CASSQGSGLYGYTF.

The chain couples TRBV4-2 to TRBJ1-2; no reliable D call. V was shortened by 3 bases and J by 2 bases, with 13 bases between the two germline ends. The CDR3 is 15 amino acids. The germline CDR1 and CDR2 sequences are LGHNA and YNFKEQ. CDR3 in amino acids: CASSQGGGRNYGYTF. DNA of the CDR3: TGTGCCAGCAGCCAGGGAGGCGGGAGAAACTATGGCTACACCTTC.

This chain joins TRBV27 and TRBJ1-1, with D uncertain. The CDR3 contains 12 residues. V shed 5 bases and J shed 5 bases, with 9 bases lying between them. Looked up from germline, CDR1 is MNHEY and CDR2 is SMNVEV (reference sequence). The CDR3 DNA reads as TGTGCCAGCAGTAACCGGGGTACTGAAGCTTTCTTT. It codes for CASSNRGTEAFF.

The V call is TRBV7-2, the J call TRBJ2-7; TRBD2 might be the D (5 bases). Between the trimmed V and J ends, which lost 2 bases and 6 bases, there was a span of 14 bases. Germline lookup yields CDR1 SGHTA and CDR2 FQGNSA. CDR3 length: 14 amino acids. CDR3 bases: TGTGCCAGCAGCTTATCGAGAGGGTTGAGCGAGCAGTACTTC. It is translated as CASSLSRGLSEQYF. Using reference TRBV7-2 and TRBJ2-7 for the parts outside the CDR3, the full variable domain is GAGVSQSPSNKVTEKGKDVELRCDPISGHTALYWYRQSLGQGLEFLIYFQGNSAPDKSGLPSDRFSAERTGGSVSTLTIQRTQQEDSAVYLCASSLSRGLSEQYFGPGTRLTVT.

This clone is a singleton in its sample. This chain joins TRBV5-6 and TRBJ2-3; 7 bases match TRBD2. The CDR3 consists of 15 residues. Per the germline V gene, CDR1 is SGHDT and CDR2 is YYEEEE. The V segment lost 4 bases and the J segment 1 base; nucleotides outside the gene matches: 6. The CDR3: CASSAEGGGTDTQYF. The DNA of the CDR3 is TGTGCCAGCAGCGCAGAGGGAGGGGGCACAGATACGCAGTATTTT.

CDR3 DNA sequence: TGTGCCAGCAGCCTAGGCACGGGACAGATAAATCAGCCCCAGCATTTT. As protein: CASSLGTGQINQPQHF. The rearrangement joins TRBV5-5 to TRBJ1-5; 7 nucleotides line up with TRBD1. The trim removed 4 bases at V and 4 bases at J, leaving 11 bases unmatched. Germline lookup yields CDR1 SGHKS and CDR2 YYEKEE (reference sequence). This CDR3 contains 16 residues.

This chain links TRBV6-5 with TRBJ2-1; maybe TRBD2 (6 bases). The CDR3 runs 16 residues. CDR1 is MNHEY and CDR2 is SVGAGI in the germline V gene. V gave up 0 bases and J gave up 3 bases, with 12 bases separating them. Here the CDR3 reads CASSYSIGSGYNEQFF. CDR3 coding DNA: TGTGCCAGCAGTTACTCGATCGGGAGCGGCTACAATGAGCAGTTCTTC.

In its sample, this clone was seen once. The chain combines TRBV15 with TRBJ2-1, with D tentatively TRBD1 (6 bases). Between the trimmed V and J ends, which lost 0 bases and 4 bases, there was a span of 10 bases. Germline-derived CDR1 and CDR2 are LNHNV and YYDKDF (reference sequence). The CDR3 has 15 amino acids. The CDR3 sequence is CATSRDPGQYNEQFF. DNA for the CDR3: TGTGCCACCAGCAGAGATCCGGGACAATACAATGAGCAGTTCTTC.

This sequence joins TRBV7-9 and TRBJ1-2, with no clear D. Trimming pared 1 base from V and 3 bases from J, leaving 9 bases between. Germline CDR1 SEHNR, CDR2 FQNEAQ (reference sequence). CDR3 length equals 14 residues. The CDR3 coding sequence is TGTGCCAGCAGCTTAGGCGGGGTTGACTATGGCTACACCTTC. Translation gives CASSLGGVDYGYTF.

The genes are TRBV4-3 and TRBJ2-1; TRBD2 agrees at 11 bases. The CDR3 spans 15 residues. CDR1 LGHNA and CDR2 YSLEER come from the germline V gene. Trimming took 4 bases from V and 4 from J; bases not matched to a gene: 3. The CDR3 DNA is TGCGCCAGCAGCCTGGGACTAGCGGTTTACAATGAGCAGTTCTTC. Protein sequence: CASSLGLAVYNEQFF.

The chain is built from TRBV14 and TRBJ2-1, with 7 bases matching TRBD2. J lost 4 bases, V lost 4 bases, and 7 bases had no gene match. Germline CDR1 and CDR2: SGHDN and FVKESK. This CDR3 is built from 15 residues. The CDR3 region has the DNA TGTGCCAGCAGCCGCGCTAGCGGAGCTTACAATGAGCAGTTCTTC. This gives the protein CASSRASGAYNEQFF.